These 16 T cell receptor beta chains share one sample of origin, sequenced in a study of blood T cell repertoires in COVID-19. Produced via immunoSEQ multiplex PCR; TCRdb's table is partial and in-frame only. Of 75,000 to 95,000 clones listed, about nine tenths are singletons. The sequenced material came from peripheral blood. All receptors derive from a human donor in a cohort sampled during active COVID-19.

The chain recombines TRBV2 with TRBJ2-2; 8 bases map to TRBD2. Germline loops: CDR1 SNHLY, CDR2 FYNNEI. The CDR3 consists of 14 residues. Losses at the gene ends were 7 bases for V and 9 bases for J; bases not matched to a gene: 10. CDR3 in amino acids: CASNSRGGMRELFF. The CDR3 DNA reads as TGTGCCAGCAACTCACGGGGGGGGATGCGGGAGCTGTTTTTT.

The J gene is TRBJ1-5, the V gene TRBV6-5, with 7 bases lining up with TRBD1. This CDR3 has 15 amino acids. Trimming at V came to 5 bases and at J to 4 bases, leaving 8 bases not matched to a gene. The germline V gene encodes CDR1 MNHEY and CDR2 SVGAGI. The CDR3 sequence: CASSPYRGGNQPQHF. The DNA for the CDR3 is TGTGCCAGCAGTCCTTACAGGGGAGGAAATCAGCCCCAGCATTTT.

The CDR3 bases are TGTGCCAGCAGCCCAAACCGCGGACTAGTCCAAGAGACCCAGTACTTC. Amino acids: CASSPNRGLVQETQYF. J is TRBJ2-5 and V is TRBV7-8; 7 bases match TRBD2. Germline V gives CDR1 SGHVS, CDR2 FQNEAQ. The ends lost 5 bases at V and 1 base at J; junction bases unmatched: 10. This CDR3 is built from 16 residues.

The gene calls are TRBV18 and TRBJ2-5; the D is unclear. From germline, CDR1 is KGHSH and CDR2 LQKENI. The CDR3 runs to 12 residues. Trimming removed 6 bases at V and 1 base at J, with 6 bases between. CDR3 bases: TGTGCCAGCTCCCCGGGCCAAGAGACCCAGTACTTC. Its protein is CASSPGQETQYF.

CDR3 protein: CAWSMDSGSEQFF. The CDR3 bases are TGTGCCTGGAGTATGGATAGCGGGAGTGAGCAGTTCTTC. The chain has TRBV30 and TRBJ2-1; 9 positions agree with TRBD2. This CDR3 contains 13 residues. Germline V CDR1 and CDR2: GTSNPN, SVGIG (reference sequence). Unmatched junction bases numbered 5, after V lost 2 bases and J lost 9 bases.

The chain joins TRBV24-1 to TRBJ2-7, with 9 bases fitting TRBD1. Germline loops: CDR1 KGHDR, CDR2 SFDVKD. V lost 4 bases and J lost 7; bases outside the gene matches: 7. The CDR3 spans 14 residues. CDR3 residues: CATSESGQGWEQYF. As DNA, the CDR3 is TGTGCCACCAGTGAATCCGGACAGGGGTGGGAGCAGTACTTC.

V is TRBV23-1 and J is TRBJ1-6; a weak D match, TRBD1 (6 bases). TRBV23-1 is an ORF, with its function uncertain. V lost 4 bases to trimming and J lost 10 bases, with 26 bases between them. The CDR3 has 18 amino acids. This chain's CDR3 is CASSPTGGGLLLESPLHF. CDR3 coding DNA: TGCGCCAGCAGTCCCACTGGGGGGGGGCTCCTACTGGAGTCACCCCTCCACTTT.

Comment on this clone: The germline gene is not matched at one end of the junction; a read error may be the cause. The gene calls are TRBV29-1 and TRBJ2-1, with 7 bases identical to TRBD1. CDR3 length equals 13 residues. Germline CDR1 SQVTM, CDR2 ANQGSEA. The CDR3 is CSVPSSPRQGRIF. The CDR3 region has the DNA TGCAGCGTCCCATCATCCCCAAGACAGGGTAGGATCTTC.

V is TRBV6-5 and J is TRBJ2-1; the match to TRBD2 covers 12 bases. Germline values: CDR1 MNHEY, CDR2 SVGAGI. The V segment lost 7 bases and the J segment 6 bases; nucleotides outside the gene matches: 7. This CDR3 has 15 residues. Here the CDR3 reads CASIFRTSGTNEQFF. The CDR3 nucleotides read TGTGCCAGCATTTTTAGGACTAGCGGGACCAATGAGCAGTTCTTC.

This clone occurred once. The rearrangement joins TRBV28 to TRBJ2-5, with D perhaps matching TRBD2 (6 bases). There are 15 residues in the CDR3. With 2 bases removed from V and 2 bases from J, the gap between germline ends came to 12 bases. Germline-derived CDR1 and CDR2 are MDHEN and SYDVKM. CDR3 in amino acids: CASSLVGSTQETQYF. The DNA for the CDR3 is TGTGCCAGCAGTTTAGTCGGGAGTACTCAAGAGACCCAGTACTTC.

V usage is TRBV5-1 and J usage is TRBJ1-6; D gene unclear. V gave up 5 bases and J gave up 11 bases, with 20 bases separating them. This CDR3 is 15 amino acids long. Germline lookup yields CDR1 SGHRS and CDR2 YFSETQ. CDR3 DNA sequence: TGCGCCAGCAGGGATCCCTTAGACAATTCCACACCCCTCCACTTT. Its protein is CASRDPLDNSTPLHF.

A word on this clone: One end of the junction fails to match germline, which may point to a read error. In DNA, the CDR3 is TGCGCCAGCGGTGGGGGCGCAAATCTCGTCTTT. Translated, it gives CASGGGANLVF. The genes are TRBV10-1 and TRBJ1-1; D might be TRBD1 (6 bases). Germline V gene lookup returns CDR1 WNHNN and CDR2 SYGVQD (reference sequence). This CDR3 has 11 amino acids.

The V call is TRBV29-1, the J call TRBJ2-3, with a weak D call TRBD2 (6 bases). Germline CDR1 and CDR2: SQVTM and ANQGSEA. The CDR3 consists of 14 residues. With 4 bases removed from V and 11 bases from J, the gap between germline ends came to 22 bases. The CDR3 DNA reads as TGCAGCGTTGTGGAGGGCCCAAGTGTTCGAATGCAGTATTTT. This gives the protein CSVVEGPSVRMQYF.

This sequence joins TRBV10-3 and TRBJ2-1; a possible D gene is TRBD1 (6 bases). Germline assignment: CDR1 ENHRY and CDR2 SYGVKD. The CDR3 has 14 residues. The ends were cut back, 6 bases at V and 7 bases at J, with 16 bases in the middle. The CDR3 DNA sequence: TGTGCCATCAGGGAAAGGGGGTCAGAGAATGAGCAGTTCTTC. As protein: CAIRERGSENEQFF.

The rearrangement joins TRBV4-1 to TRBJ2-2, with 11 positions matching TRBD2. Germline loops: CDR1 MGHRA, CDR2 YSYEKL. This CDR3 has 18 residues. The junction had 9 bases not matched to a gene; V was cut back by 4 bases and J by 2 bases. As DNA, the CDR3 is TGCGCCAGCAGCCCAAAGCGACTAGCGGGGACAAACACCGGGGAGCTGTTTTTT. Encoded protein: CASSPKRLAGTNTGELFF.

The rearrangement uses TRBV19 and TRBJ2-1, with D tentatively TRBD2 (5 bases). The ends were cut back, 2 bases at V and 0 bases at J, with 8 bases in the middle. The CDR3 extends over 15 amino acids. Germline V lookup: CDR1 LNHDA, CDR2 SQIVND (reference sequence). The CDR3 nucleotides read TGTGCCAGTAGTATAATGGAGGCCTCCTACAATGAGCAGTTCTTC. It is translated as CASSIMEASYNEQFF.